Listed below are T cell receptor beta chains from one sample, sequenced in a study of cytomegalovirus exposure and HLA in healthy donors. TCRdb's table, derived via immunoSEQ multiplex PCR, lists solely in-frame clones and lacks some. The data contain under 150,000 clones, roughly 68% of them singletons. Source material: PBMCs. The receptors come from a man in his sixties in good health and CMV-seronegative. Both conserved end residues are part of each CDR3. D genes are given only for firm matches. Some rows have no size entry. The others give once, few or many, or a class for an expanded clone.

CDR3nt: TGTGCCAGCAGCTCATTACTAGGAGGACAGGGGGCGTTCGAGCAGTACTTC; CDR3aa: CASSSLLGGQGAFEQYF; v_gene: TRBV11-2; d_gene: TRBD1; j_gene: TRBJ2-7; abundance: -
CDR3nt: TGTGCCAGCAGCACCGGGACAGGGAACACCGGGGAGCTGTTTTTT; CDR3aa: CASSTGTGNTGELFF; v_gene: TRBV5-6; d_gene: TRBD1; j_gene: TRBJ2-2; abundance: -
CDR3nt: TGCGCCAGCAGCCAAGACGTGGGGCAGGGTCGGGCCCAGTACTTC; CDR3aa: CASSQDVGQGRAQYF; v_gene: TRBV4-3; d_gene: -; j_gene: TRBJ2-5; abundance: once
CDR3nt: TGTGCCTGGGAAGCGGGACAGGGGTACGAGCAGTACTTC; CDR3aa: CAWEAGQGYEQYF; v_gene: TRBV30; d_gene: TRBD1; j_gene: TRBJ2-7; abundance: -
CDR3nt: TGTGCCAGCAGCCTAGCGGGAGCTGATACGCAGTATTTT; CDR3aa: CASSLAGADTQYF; v_gene: TRBV5-4; d_gene: TRBD2; j_gene: TRBJ2-3; abundance: -
CDR3nt: TGCAGCGTTGAAGCCGGGACAAGCCGCACTGAAGCTTTCTTT; CDR3aa: CSVEAGTSRTEAFF; v_gene: TRBV29-1; d_gene: -; j_gene: TRBJ1-1; abundance: few
CDR3nt: TGTGCCATCAGTGTGCTAGCGGAGCTCTCCTACAATGAGCAGTTCTTC; CDR3aa: CAISVLAELSYNEQFF; v_gene: TRBV10-3; d_gene: TRBD2; j_gene: TRBJ2-1; abundance: -
CDR3nt: TGTGCCAGCAGTTCGCCGGGACTAGCGCTCGATGAGCAGTTCTTC; CDR3aa: CASSSPGLALDEQFF; v_gene: TRBV6-5; d_gene: TRBD2; j_gene: TRBJ2-1; abundance: -
CDR3nt: TGTGCCAGCAGCTTTAGGGCAGGGGGCTTGGGGGAGCTGTTTTTT; CDR3aa: CASSFRAGGLGELFF; v_gene: TRBV7-3; d_gene: TRBD1; j_gene: TRBJ2-2; abundance: -
CDR3nt: TGTGCCAGCAGCCAGGGACTAGCCCCCGCAGATACGCAGTATTTT; CDR3aa: CASSQGLAPADTQYF; v_gene: TRBV6-5; d_gene: TRBD2; j_gene: TRBJ2-3; abundance: -
CDR3nt: TGTGCCAGCAGCCCCCGAGACAGGGGCGAGGGGGAGACTGAAGCTTTCTTT; CDR3aa: CASSPRDRGEGETEAFF; v_gene: TRBV7-2; d_gene: TRBD1; j_gene: TRBJ1-1; abundance: -
CDR3nt: TGTGCCAGCAGCTTAACAGGTCTGAACACTGAAGCTTTCTTT; CDR3aa: CASSLTGLNTEAFF; v_gene: TRBV7-9; d_gene: -; j_gene: TRBJ1-1; abundance: few
CDR3nt: TGCGCCAGCAGCCAAGACGGACTTTTTTCTGGGGCCAACGTCCTGACTTTC; CDR3aa: CASSQDGLFSGANVLTF; v_gene: TRBV4-1; d_gene: -; j_gene: TRBJ2-6; abundance: -
CDR3nt: TGTGCCAGTAGTTGGGGGAGGCGGGGATTAAACACCGGGGAGCTGTTTTTT; CDR3aa: CASSWGRRGLNTGELFF; v_gene: TRBV19; d_gene: -; j_gene: TRBJ2-2; abundance: -
CDR3nt: TGCAGCCCCGCGTTGAGATCTTCTAGCGGGGCGAGCGTCGATGAGCAGTTCTTC; CDR3aa: CSPALRSSSGASVDEQFF; v_gene: TRBV29-1; d_gene: TRBD2; j_gene: TRBJ2-1; abundance: few
CDR3nt: TGTGCCAGCAGGGCGGGAGTCCATGAGCAGTTCTTC; CDR3aa: CASRAGVHEQFF; v_gene: TRBV6-1; d_gene: TRBD2; j_gene: TRBJ2-1; abundance: few
CDR3nt: TGTGCCAGTAGTATCCAGGCGAGAGCAGATACGCAGTATTTT; CDR3aa: CASSIQARADTQYF; v_gene: TRBV19; d_gene: -; j_gene: TRBJ2-3; abundance: -
CDR3nt: TGTGCCAGCAGCCGACTAGCGGGATCCCACGAGCAGTACTTC; CDR3aa: CASSRLAGSHEQYF; v_gene: TRBV7-9; d_gene: TRBD2; j_gene: TRBJ2-7; abundance: -
CDR3nt: TGTGCCAGCAGGATGGACAGGGGTAGCTCCTACGAGCAGTACTTC; CDR3aa: CASRMDRGSSYEQYF; v_gene: TRBV28; d_gene: TRBD1; j_gene: TRBJ2-7; abundance: -
CDR3nt: TGCGCCAGCACCGACGGACTCCCGGCGGGCTACGAGCAGTACTTC; CDR3aa: CASTDGLPAGYEQYF; v_gene: TRBV10-1; d_gene: -; j_gene: TRBJ2-7; abundance: -
CDR3nt: TGTGCCAGCAGCGGCAGGGGGCGCTTCTATGGCTACACCTTC; CDR3aa: CASSGRGRFYGYTF; v_gene: TRBV28; d_gene: TRBD1; j_gene: TRBJ1-2; abundance: once
CDR3nt: TGTGCCTGGAGTGTAGGAGGGACGGTGGGGGGTGAGCAGTTCTTC; CDR3aa: CAWSVGGTVGGEQFF; v_gene: TRBV30; d_gene: -; j_gene: TRBJ2-1; abundance: -
CDR3nt: TGTGCCAGCAGTGACCAGGGCTTATACTCCTACGAGCAGTACTTC; CDR3aa: CASSDQGLYSYEQYF; v_gene: TRBV2; d_gene: -; j_gene: TRBJ2-7; abundance: few
CDR3nt: TGTGCCAGCAGTGAAGCGGAGGGACGGGGTGGTTCACCCCTCCACTTT; CDR3aa: CASSEAEGRGGSPLHF; v_gene: TRBV6-1; d_gene: -; j_gene: TRBJ1-6; abundance: -
CDR3nt: TGTGCCAGCAGCCAAGGTCCTGCCGGGACTAGCGGGAGGCCCGGGGAGCTGTTTTTT; CDR3aa: CASSQGPAGTSGRPGELFF; v_gene: TRBV4-2; d_gene: TRBD2; j_gene: TRBJ2-2; abundance: -
CDR3nt: TGCGCCAGCAGCCAGGGTGACAGGGGCTACGAGCAGTACTTC; CDR3aa: CASSQGDRGYEQYF; v_gene: TRBV4-3; d_gene: TRBD1; j_gene: TRBJ2-7; abundance: -
CDR3nt: TGTGCCAGCAGTCCACAGGGGTACGAGATTTGGGGACACGCTAGGGCTGAAGCTTTCTTT; CDR3aa: CASSPQGYEIWGHARAEAFF; v_gene: TRBV27; d_gene: TRBD1; j_gene: TRBJ1-1; abundance: -
CDR3nt: TGTGCCTGGACGAGCGGGAGAGCCTACGAGCAGTACTTC; CDR3aa: CAWTSGRAYEQYF; v_gene: TRBV30; d_gene: TRBD2; j_gene: TRBJ2-7; abundance: few
CDR3nt: TGTGCCAGCAGCCCACTTCCCACTAGCTCTGGGGCCAACGTCCTGACTTTC; CDR3aa: CASSPLPTSSGANVLTF; v_gene: TRBV9; d_gene: -; j_gene: TRBJ2-6; abundance: -
CDR3nt: TGTGCCAGCAGCCCCCCTAGCTTAAGCACAGATACGCAGTATTTT; CDR3aa: CASSPPSLSTDTQYF; v_gene: TRBV7-9; d_gene: -; j_gene: TRBJ2-3; abundance: -